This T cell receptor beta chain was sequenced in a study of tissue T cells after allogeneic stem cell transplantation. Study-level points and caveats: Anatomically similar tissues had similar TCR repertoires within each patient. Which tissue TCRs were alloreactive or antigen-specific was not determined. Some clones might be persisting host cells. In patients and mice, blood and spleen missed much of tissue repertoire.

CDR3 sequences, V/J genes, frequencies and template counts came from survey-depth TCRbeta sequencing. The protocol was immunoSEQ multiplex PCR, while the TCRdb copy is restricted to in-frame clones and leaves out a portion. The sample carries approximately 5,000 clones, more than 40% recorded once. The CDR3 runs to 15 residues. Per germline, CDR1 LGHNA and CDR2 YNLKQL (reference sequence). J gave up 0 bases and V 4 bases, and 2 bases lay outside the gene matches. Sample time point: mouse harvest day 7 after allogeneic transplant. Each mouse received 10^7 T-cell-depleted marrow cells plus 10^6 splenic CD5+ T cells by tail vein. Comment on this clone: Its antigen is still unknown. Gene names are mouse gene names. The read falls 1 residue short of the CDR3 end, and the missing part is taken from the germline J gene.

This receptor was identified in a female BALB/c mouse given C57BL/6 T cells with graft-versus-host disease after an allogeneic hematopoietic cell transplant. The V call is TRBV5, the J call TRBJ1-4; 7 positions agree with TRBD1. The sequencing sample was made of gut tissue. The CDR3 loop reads CASSPGTVSNERLFF. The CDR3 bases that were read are TGTGCCAGCAGCCCCGGGACAGTTTCCAACGAAAGATTATTT.